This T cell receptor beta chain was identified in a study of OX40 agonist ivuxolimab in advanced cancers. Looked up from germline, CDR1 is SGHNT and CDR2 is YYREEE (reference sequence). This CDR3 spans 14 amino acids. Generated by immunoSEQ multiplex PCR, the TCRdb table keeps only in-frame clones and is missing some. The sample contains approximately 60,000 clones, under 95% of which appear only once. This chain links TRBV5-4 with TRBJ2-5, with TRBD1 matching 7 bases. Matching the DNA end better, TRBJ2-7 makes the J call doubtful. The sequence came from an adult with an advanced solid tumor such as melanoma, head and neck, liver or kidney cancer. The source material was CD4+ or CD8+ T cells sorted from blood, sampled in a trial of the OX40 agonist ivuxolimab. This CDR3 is CASSPGQVSYEQYF. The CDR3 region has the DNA TGTGCCAGCAGCCCCGGACAGGTCTCCTACGAGCAGTACTTC.